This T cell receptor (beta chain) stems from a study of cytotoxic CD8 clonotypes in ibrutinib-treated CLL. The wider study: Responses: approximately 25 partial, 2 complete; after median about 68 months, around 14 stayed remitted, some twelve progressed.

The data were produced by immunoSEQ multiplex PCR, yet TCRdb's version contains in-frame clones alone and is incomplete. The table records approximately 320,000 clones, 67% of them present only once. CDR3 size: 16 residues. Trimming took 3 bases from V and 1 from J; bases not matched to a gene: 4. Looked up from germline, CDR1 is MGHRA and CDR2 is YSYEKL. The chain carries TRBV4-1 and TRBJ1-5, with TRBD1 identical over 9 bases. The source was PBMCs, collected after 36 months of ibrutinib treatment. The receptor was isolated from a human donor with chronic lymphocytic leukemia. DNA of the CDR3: TGCGCCAGCAGCCAGGGGACAGGGAACAGCAATCAGCCCCAGCATTTT. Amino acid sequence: CASSQGTGNSNQPQHF.